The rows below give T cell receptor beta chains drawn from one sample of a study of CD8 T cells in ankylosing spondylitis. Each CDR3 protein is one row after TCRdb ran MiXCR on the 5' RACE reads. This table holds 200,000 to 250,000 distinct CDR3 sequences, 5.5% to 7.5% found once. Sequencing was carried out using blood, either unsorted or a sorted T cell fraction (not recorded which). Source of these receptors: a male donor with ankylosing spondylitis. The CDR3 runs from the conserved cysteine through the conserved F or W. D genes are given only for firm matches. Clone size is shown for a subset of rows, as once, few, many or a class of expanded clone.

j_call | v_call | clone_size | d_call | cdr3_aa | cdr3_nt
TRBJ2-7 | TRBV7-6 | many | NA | CASSLGPGKDSYEQYF | TGTGCCAGCAGCTTAGGTCCAGGGAAGGATTCCTACGAGCAGTACTTC
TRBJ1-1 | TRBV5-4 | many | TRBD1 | CASSLPGQPTEAFF | TGTGCCAGCAGCCTCCCGGGACAGCCAACTGAAGCTTTCTTT
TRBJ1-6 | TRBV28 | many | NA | CASSLSNGGSSYNSPLHF | TGTGCCAGCAGTTTAAGTAACGGGGGGAGCTCCTATAATTCACCCCTCCACTTT
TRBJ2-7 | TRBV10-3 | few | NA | CAISESTTVEQYF | TGTGCCATCAGTGAGTCGACCACAGTCGAGCAGTACTTC
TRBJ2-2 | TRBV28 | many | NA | CASSGDPTGRHGELFF | TGTGCCAGCAGTGGAGACCCGACAGGGAGGCACGGGGAGCTGTTTTTT
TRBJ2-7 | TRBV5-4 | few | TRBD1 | CASSIGQASDYEQYF | TGTGCCAGCAGCATAGGACAGGCTTCGGACTACGAGCAGTACTTC
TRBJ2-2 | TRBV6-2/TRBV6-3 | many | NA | CASSYRDNTGELFF | TGTGCCAGCAGTTACCGGGACAACACCGGGGAGCTGTTTTTT
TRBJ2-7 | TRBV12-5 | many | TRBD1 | CASATRTGSSYEQYF | TGTGCTAGTGCCACCAGGACAGGGAGCTCCTACGAGCAGTACTTC
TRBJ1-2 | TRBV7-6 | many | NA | CASSLGFGTLEPYGYTF | TGTGCCAGCAGCTTAGGTTTCGGGACTCTAGAACCCTATGGCTACACCTTC
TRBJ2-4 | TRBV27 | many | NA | CASSPLLVQAKNIQYF | TGTGCCAGCAGTCCCCTTTTGGTTCAGGCCAAAAACATTCAGTACTTC
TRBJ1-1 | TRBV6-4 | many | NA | CASSYNAGNTEAFF | TGTGCCAGCAGTTATAATGCAGGGAACACTGAAGCTTTCTTT
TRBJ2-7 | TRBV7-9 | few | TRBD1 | CASSLPLGQIYEQYF | TGTGCCAGCAGCTTACCTTTGGGACAGATCTACGAGCAGTACTTC
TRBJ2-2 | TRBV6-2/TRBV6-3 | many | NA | CASSYGTLFF | TGTGCCAGCAGTTACGGGACGCTGTTTTTT
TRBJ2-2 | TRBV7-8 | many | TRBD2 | CASRWGGLVAIGTGELFF | TGTGCCAGCCGCTGGGGGGGACTGGTGGCAATTGGAACCGGGGAGCTGTTTTTT
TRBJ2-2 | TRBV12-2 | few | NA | CASRLGQNTGELFF | TGTGCAAGTCGCTTAGGCCAGAACACCGGGGAGCTGTTTTTT
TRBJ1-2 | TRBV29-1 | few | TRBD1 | CSVGGGGRYGYTF | TGCAGCGTTGGAGGGGGCGGAAGATATGGCTACACCTTC
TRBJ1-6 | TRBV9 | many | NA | CASSSTGNGDSPLHF | TGTGCCAGCAGCTCCACCGGGAATGGGGATTCACCCCTCCACTTT
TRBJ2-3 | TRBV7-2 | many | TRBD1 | CASSLRGQVTDTQYF | TGTGCCAGCAGCTTACGCGGACAGGTCACAGATACGCAGTATTTT
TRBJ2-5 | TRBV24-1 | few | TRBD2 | CATSSGSEVETQYF | TGTGCCACCAGTAGCGGGAGTGAGGTTGAGACCCAGTACTTC
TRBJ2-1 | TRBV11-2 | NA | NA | CASSPEPGTYNEQFF | TGTGCCAGCAGCCCTGAGCCGGGAACCTACAATGAGCAGTTCTTC
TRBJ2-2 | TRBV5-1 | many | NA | CASSLGDPTGELFF | TGCGCCAGCAGCTTGGGGGACCCCACCGGGGAGCTGTTTTTT
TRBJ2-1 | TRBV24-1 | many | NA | CATSDLGGLRQFF | TGTGCCACCAGTGATTTGGGGGGACTCCGGCAGTTCTTC
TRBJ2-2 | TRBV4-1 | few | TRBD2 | CASSQKVEGSGKNGELFF | TGCGCCAGCAGCCAAAAAGTAGAGGGGAGCGGGAAGAACGGGGAGCTGTTTTTT
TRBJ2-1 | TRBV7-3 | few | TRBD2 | CASSPIAGGTTEQFF | TGTGCCAGCAGCCCAATAGCGGGGGGAACAACTGAGCAGTTCTTC
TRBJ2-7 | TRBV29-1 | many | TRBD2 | CSVTGTSGRNEQYF | TGCAGCGTAACCGGGACTAGCGGGAGGAACGAGCAGTACTTC
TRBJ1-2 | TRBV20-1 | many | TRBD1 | CSARGDKTIIRGIAYGYTF | TGCAGTGCCCGAGGCGACAAGACTATTATCAGGGGGATTGCCTATGGCTACACCTTC
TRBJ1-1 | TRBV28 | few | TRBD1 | CASSLEVGAGGPSTEAFF | TGTGCCAGCAGTTTAGAAGTAGGAGCAGGGGGACCTAGCACTGAAGCTTTCTTT
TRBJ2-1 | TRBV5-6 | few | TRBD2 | CASSSLAGVQRYNEQFF | TGTGCCAGCAGCTCCTTAGCGGGAGTTCAGCGCTACAATGAGCAGTTCTTC